The rows below give T cell receptor beta chains drawn from one sample of a study of cytomegalovirus exposure and HLA in healthy donors. The method was immunoSEQ multiplex PCR; TCRdb's version includes in-frame clones alone and lacks a portion of them. Of approximately 120,000 clones in the sample, around 80% are singletons; the top ten hold roughly 1.2%. Sequencing input: PBMCs. The receptors derive from a female donor in good health and CMV-seronegative. Both conserved end residues are part of each CDR3. The order of the fields is D gene, J gene, V gene, CDR3 protein. A D gene is named only where the DNA matches it firmly.

-,TRBJ1-1,TRBV30,CAWSLGRYTEAFF
TRBD2,TRBJ2-1,TRBV30,CAWSKYLAGGPEQFF
-,TRBJ1-5,TRBV6-1,CASRSSSQPQHF
-,TRBJ2-1,TRBV15,CATSRPTAVGEQFF
-,TRBJ1-4,TRBV28,CASSYAGLTNEKLFF
-,TRBJ2-7,TRBV30,CAWSVLHEQYF
-,TRBJ2-7,TRBV20-1,CASGHAYEQYF
-,TRBJ2-7,TRBV4-1,CASSQEVSRGYEQYF
-,TRBJ1-2,TRBV6-5,CASSPVGSVYGYTF
TRBD1,TRBJ1-4,TRBV5-1,CASRQGHGTNEKLFF
TRBD2,TRBJ2-2,TRBV5-1,CASSWTSGSVGGELFF
-,TRBJ1-3,TRBV25-1,CASSKRDTGNTIYF
TRBD2,TRBJ2-2,TRBV6-5,CASRSSGYTGELFF